The following is a TCR beta chain sequence with its context. The time point was: persistent/refractory GD, antithyroid drugs over 5 years with positive TRAb. The TCR library was made from RNA that had been extracted from PBMCs in TRIzol. Arm-PCR of CDR3 regions and iRepertoire HTBI primers were the basis on which TCR beta libraries were built. TCRdb ran MiXCR on the multiplex PCR reads and lists one entry per CDR3 protein. The profile shows 350,000 to 500,000 distinct CDR3 sequences, 20% to 25% of them singletons. This specimen belongs to a study of regulatory T cells in long-lasting Graves disease. Here the sequenced sample was peripheral blood mononuclear cells (PBMCs), taken when the disease was refractory, from a patient treated with antithyroid drugs. The source is a female donor with Graves disease.

CDR3 DNA: TGCGCCAGCAGCTTGGGACACACAGGGGCCAAGAATTCACCCCTCCACTTT. Its protein is CASSLGHTGAKNSPLHF. V gene TRBV5-1 combines with J gene TRBJ1-6; 7 bases fit TRBD1. The V and J ends lost 0 bases and 7 bases, in that order; junction bases with no gene match: 10. The CDR3 runs 17 residues. CDR1 and CDR2 (germline): SGHRS, YFSETQ. Full variable domain (outside the CDR3, taken from reference TRBV5-1 and TRBJ1-6): KAGVTQTPRYLIKTRGQQVTLSCSPISGHRSVSWYQQTPGQGLQFLFEYFSETQRNKGNFPGRFSGRQFSNSRSEMNVSTLELGDSALYLCASSLGHTGAKNSPLHFGNGTRLTVT.